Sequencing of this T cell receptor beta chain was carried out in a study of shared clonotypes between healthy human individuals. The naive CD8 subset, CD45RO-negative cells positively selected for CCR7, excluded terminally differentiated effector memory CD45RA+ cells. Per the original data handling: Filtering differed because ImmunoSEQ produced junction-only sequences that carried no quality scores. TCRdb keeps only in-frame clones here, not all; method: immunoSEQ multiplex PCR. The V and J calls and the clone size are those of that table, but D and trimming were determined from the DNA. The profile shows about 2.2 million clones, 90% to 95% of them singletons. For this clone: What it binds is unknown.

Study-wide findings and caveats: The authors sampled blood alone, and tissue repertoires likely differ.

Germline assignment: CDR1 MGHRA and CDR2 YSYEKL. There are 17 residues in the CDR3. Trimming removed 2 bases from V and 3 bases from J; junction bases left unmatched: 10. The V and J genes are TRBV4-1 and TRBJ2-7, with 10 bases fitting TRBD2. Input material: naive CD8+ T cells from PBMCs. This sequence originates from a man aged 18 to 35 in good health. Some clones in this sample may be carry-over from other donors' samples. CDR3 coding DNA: TGCGCCAGCAGCCAATCTCCAAGCGGGAGGGCCGGCTACGAGCAGTACTTC. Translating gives CASSQSPSGRAGYEQYF.